These 19 T cell receptor beta chains were sequenced from one sample in a study of cytomegalovirus exposure and HLA in healthy donors. Amplification used 60 Vbeta primers and 13 Jbeta primers. The repertoire was sequenced with immunoSEQ multiplex PCR; TCRdb's copy has only in-frame clones and lacks some. The sample lists 100,000 to 150,000 clones; about two thirds were seen once. Material for sequencing was PBMCs. The source is a man younger than 45 in good health and CMV-seronegative.

This clone was counted a few times. V usage is TRBV27 and J usage is TRBJ2-7; TRBD1 matches at 7 bases. The CDR3 covers 15 residues. Unmatched junction bases numbered 6, after V lost 3 bases and J lost 1 base. Germline V CDR1 and CDR2: MNHEY, SMNVEV (reference sequence). CDR3 sequence: CASSLGTEPSYEQYF. In nucleotides, the CDR3 is TGTGCCAGCAGTTTGGGGACAGAGCCATCCTACGAGCAGTACTTC.

This clone was counted once. The rearrangement joins TRBV5-1 to TRBJ2-7, with TRBD2 identical over 11 bases. The germline V gene has CDR1 SGHRS and CDR2 YFSETQ. The trim removed 9 bases at V and 7 bases at J, leaving 18 bases unmatched. The CDR3 has 16 amino acids. The CDR3 DNA sequence: TGCGCCACCACGGTGGCTAGCGGGGGGCCGACGGGAGAGCAGTACTTC. Translation gives CATTVASGGPTGEQYF.

The J gene is TRBJ1-2, the V gene TRBV28; tentatively, D is TRBD1 (6 bases). The germline V and J ends were trimmed by 3 bases and 7 bases, with 18 bases remaining between them. Germline V gene data show CDR1 as MDHEN and CDR2 as SYDVKM. The CDR3 contains 15 residues. Here the CDR3 DNA reads TGTGCCAGCAGTTTCCCATCGGGGGGGCTTGGTGGCTACACCTTC. It codes for CASSFPSGGLGGYTF.

This rearrangement joins TRBV19 to TRBJ2-7, with D perhaps TRBD2 (7 bases). This CDR3 region has 19 residues. Trimming cost V 5 bases and J 1 base, with 27 bases left between them. Germline values: CDR1 LNHDA, CDR2 SQIVND (reference sequence). The CDR3 DNA is TGTGCCAGTAGTGCACATAAAGGGGGGGGGACCTCTACTTCCTACGAGCAGTACTTC. Its translation is CASSAHKGGGTSTSYEQYF.

The chain uses TRBV19 and TRBJ1-5; TRBD1 matches at 7 bases. The ends lost 5 bases at V and 7 bases at J; junction bases unmatched: 14. Germline lookup yields CDR1 LNHDA and CDR2 SQIVND (reference sequence). This CDR3 region has 16 residues. The CDR3 DNA is TGTGCCAGTAGTCCACCCCTGGGACAGAAAAAGCAGCCCCAGCATTTT. Translating gives CASSPPLGQKKQPQHF.

This clone appeared once. The rearrangement uses TRBV14 and TRBJ1-2, with a tentative D call TRBD1 (5 bases). This CDR3 spans 15 amino acids. V gave up 4 bases and J gave up 8 bases, with 20 bases separating them. Looked up from germline, CDR1 is SGHDN and CDR2 is FVKESK. The CDR3 DNA sequence: TGTGCCAGCAGCCCCTCGATTGGGGCAGGACACGGCTACACCTTC. This gives the protein CASSPSIGAGHGYTF.

This clone occurred a few times. V usage is TRBV6-1 and J usage is TRBJ2-7; the D is unclear. The CDR3 spans 11 residues. In germline, CDR1 is MNHNS, CDR2 SASEGT. With 5 bases removed from V and 6 bases from J, the gap between germline ends came to 8 bases. CDR3: CASSFLGEQYF. In DNA form, the CDR3 reads TGTGCCAGCAGTTTTCTAGGCGAGCAGTACTTC.

This chain links TRBV2 with TRBJ2-5, with a possible D match to TRBD2 (6 bases). V lost 6 bases, J lost 2 bases, and 13 bases lay in between. Germline values: CDR1 SNHLY, CDR2 FYNNEI. The CDR3 sequence is 14 residues long. The DNA of the CDR3 is TGTGCCAGCAGATGGCGGGGATTTCAAGAGACCCAGTACTTC. It encodes CASRWRGFQETQYF.

This sequence joins TRBV7-2 and TRBJ1-4, with 7 bases that match TRBD1. V lost 10 bases and J lost 4; bases outside the gene matches: 6. This CDR3 is built from 13 residues. The V gene's germline CDR1 is SGHTA and CDR2 FQGNSA. CDR3 nucleotides: TGTGCCACAGGCAGGGGGATTAATGAAAAACTGTTTTTT. This sequence encodes CATGRGINEKLFF.

This sequence joins TRBV5-1 and TRBJ1-1, with TRBD1 matching over 8 bases. V trimming: 1 base; J trimming: 4 bases; junction bases outside the gene matches: 9. CDR1 and CDR2 (germline): SGHRS, YFSETQ. The CDR3 extends over 16 amino acids. The CDR3 is CASSLIGQGGGTEAFF. The CDR3 coding sequence is TGCGCCAGCAGCTTGATTGGACAGGGTGGCGGCACTGAAGCTTTCTTT. The full variable domain, with the rest looked up from reference TRBV5-1 and TRBJ1-1, is KAGVTQTPRYLIKTRGQQVTLSCSPISGHRSVSWYQQTPGQGLQFLFEYFSETQRNKGNFPGRFSGRQFSNSRSEMNVSTLELGDSALYLCASSLIGQGGGTEAFFGQGTRLTVV.

The chain links TRBV2 to TRBJ1-5, with a tentative D call TRBD1 (6 bases). V was shortened by 2 bases and J by 6 bases, with 14 bases between the two germline ends. From germline, CDR1 is SNHLY and CDR2 FYNNEI. The CDR3 consists of 15 residues. CDR3 region: CASSESRGAGQPQHF. Here the CDR3 DNA reads TGTGCCAGCAGTGAATCCAGGGGCGCGGGTCAGCCCCAGCATTTT.

V gene TRBV7-2 combines with J gene TRBJ1-1; TRBD1 is a possible D gene (5 bases). CDR1 and CDR2 from the germline V gene are SGHTA and FQGNSA. V lost 5 bases, J lost 1 base, and 14 bases lay in between. The CDR3 spans 15 residues. Here the CDR3 DNA reads TGTGCCAGCAGCCTCAGGGTGGTGGGGAACACTGAAGCTTTCTTT. Protein: CASSLRVVGNTEAFF.

The chain uses TRBV5-4 and TRBJ2-3; 11 nucleotides match TRBD2. The CDR3 spans 17 residues. J was trimmed by 3 bases and V by 0 bases; bases with no gene match: 6. CDR1 is SGHNT and CDR2 is YYREEE in the germline V gene (reference sequence). The CDR3 bases are TGTGCCAGCAGCTTGGTTGTAGCGGGGGGGCCAACAGATACGCAGTATTTT. As protein: CASSLVVAGGPTDTQYF.

The V and J genes are TRBV10-1 and TRBJ1-4; D unresolved. The V gene's germline CDR1 is WNHNN and CDR2 SYGVQD (reference sequence). Trimming removed 2 bases from V and 1 base from J, with 5 bases in between. This CDR3 contains 14 residues. The CDR3 sequence: CASSEGGTNEKLFF. CDR3 sequence (DNA): TGCGCCAGCAGTGAGGGAGGAACTAATGAAAAACTGTTTTTT.

This chain joins TRBV5-8 and TRBJ1-2; D not certain. CDR1 and CDR2 from the germline V gene are SGHTS and YDEGEE. The CDR3 runs to 13 residues. V shed 6 bases and J shed 2 bases, with 11 bases lying between them. For the CDR3, the DNA is TGTGCCAGCACCCGTACGGTGAACTATGGCTACACCTTC. This codes for CASTRTVNYGYTF. The complete variable domain, with remaining parts taken from reference TRBV5-8 and TRBJ1-2, reads EAGVTQSPTHLIKTRGQQATLRCSPISGHTSVYWYQQALGLGLQFLLWYDEGEERNRGNFPPRFSGRQFPNYSSELNVNALELEDSALYLCASTRTVNYGYTFGSGTRLTVV.

This clone occurred a few times. The V and J genes are TRBV4-1 and TRBJ2-5; TRBD2 matches 11 bases. There are 16 residues in the CDR3. V was pared by 3 bases and J by 0 bases, with 3 bases of the junction left unmatched. Germline CDR1 reads MGHRA; CDR2 reads YSYEKL. CDR3: CASSQPTSGDQETQYF. DNA of the CDR3: TGCGCCAGCAGCCAGCCGACTAGCGGGGACCAAGAGACCCAGTACTTC.

The J gene is TRBJ2-1, the V gene TRBV4-1; a possible D gene is TRBD2 (7 bases). Germline V CDR1 and CDR2: MGHRA, YSYEKL. The CDR3 runs 16 residues. Trimming pared 5 bases from V and 13 bases from J, leaving 27 bases between. CDR3 nucleotides: TGCGCCAGCAGCGGAGAAGGGGGGGCGGTAAGGGAAAAACAGTTCTTC. Its protein product is CASSGEGGAVREKQFF.

The chain employs TRBV7-2 and TRBJ2-1; a weak D match, TRBD2 (6 bases). The CDR3 consists of 15 residues. Germline V CDR1 and CDR2: SGHTA, FQGNSA. Trimming took off 1 base at V and 6 bases at J, with 13 bases between the two ends. The CDR3 loop is CASSLDLAGINEQFF. CDR3 DNA: TGTGCCAGCAGCTTAGATCTGGCGGGGATCAATGAGCAGTTCTTC.

This clone was seen a handful of times. The V call is TRBV7-8, the J call TRBJ1-5; D possibly corresponds to TRBD1 (6 bases). The V gene lost 5 bases and the J gene lost 0 bases, with 8 bases spanning the gap. The CDR3 totals 14 residues. CDR1 is SGHVS and CDR2 is FQNEAQ in the germline V gene. CDR3 loop: CASSRTDSNQPQHF. The CDR3 DNA sequence: TGTGCCAGCAGCAGGACAGATAGCAATCAGCCCCAGCATTTT.